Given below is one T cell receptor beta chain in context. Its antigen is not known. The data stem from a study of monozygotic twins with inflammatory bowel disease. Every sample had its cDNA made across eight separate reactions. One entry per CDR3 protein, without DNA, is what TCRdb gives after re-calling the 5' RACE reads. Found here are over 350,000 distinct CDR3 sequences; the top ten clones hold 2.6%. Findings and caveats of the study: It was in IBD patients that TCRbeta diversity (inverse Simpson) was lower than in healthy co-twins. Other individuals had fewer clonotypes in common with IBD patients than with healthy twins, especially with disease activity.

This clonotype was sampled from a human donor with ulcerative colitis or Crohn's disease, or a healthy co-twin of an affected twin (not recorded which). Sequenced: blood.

The CDR3 sequence: CASRKMTGSGNQPQHF. V and J are TRBV6-1 and TRBJ1-5; TCRdb reports TRBD1, a call that lacks DNA to check it against. Germline V gene data show CDR1 as MNHNS and CDR2 as SASEGT. The CDR3 runs 16 residues.